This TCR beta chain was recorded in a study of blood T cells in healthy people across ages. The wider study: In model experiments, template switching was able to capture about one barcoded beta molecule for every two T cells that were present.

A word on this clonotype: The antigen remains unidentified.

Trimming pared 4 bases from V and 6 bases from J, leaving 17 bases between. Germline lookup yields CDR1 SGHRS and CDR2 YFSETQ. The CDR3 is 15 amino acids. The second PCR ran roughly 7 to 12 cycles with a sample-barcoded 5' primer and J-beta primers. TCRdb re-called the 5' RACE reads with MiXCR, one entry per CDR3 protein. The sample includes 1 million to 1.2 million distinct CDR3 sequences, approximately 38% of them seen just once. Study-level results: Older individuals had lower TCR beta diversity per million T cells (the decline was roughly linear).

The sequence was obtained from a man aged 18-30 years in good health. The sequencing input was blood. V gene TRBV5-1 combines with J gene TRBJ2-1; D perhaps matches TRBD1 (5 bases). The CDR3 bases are TGCGCCAGCAGCCGTGGACACCCCCTGGGCAATGAGCAGTTCTTC. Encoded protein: CASSRGHPLGNEQFF.